Listed below are T cell receptor beta chains from one sample, sequenced in a study of glioma-infiltrating T cells. TCRdb itself ran the multiplex PCR reads through MiXCR, one entry per CDR3 protein. This table holds over 90,000 distinct CDR3 sequences, 25% to 30% found once. Sequencing input: glioma tissue, nonneoplastic brain tissue, or PBMCs (not recorded which). The receptors were gathered from a human donor with low-grade glioma or glioblastoma, undergoing nonglioma brain surgery, or in good health (not recorded which). Each CDR3 is given with its conserved first and last residue. A D gene is named only where the DNA matches it firmly. Where a row states a size, it is once, few, many or the class of an expanded clone; other rows omit it.

d_call,clone_size,v_call,j_call,cdr3_aa,cdr3_nt
NA,once,TRBV6-5,TRBJ1-6,CAARGANSPLHF,TGTGCCGCCCGCGGGGCAAATTCACCCCTCCACTTT
NA,NA,TRBV30,TRBJ1-5,CAWSADTQNQPQHF,TGTGCCTGGAGTGCGGACACGCAGAATCAGCCCCAGCATTTT
TRBD1,NA,TRBV20-1,TRBJ2-7,CSARDSHRGAYEQYF,TGCAGTGCTAGAGACTCACACAGGGGAGCCTACGAGCAGTACTTC
NA,many,TRBV7-2,TRBJ2-7,CASSPGGRVNEQYF,TGTGCCAGCAGCCCGGGGGGCAGGGTCAACGAGCAGTACTTC
NA,many,TRBV7-9,TRBJ1-3,CASSLAKTGRGNTIYF,TGTGCCAGCAGCTTGGCTAAAACAGGGAGAGGCAACACCATATATTTT
NA,many,TRBV7-2,TRBJ1-5,CASSPWAPRTVAYSNQPQHF,TGTGCCAGCAGCCCCTGGGCCCCTCGGACAGTAGCCTATAGCAATCAGCCCCAGCATTTT
NA,NA,TRBV10-3,TRBJ2-1,CAISDHLGTSCNEQFF,TGTGCCATCAGTGACCATCTCGGGACTTCCTGCAATGAGCAGTTCTTC
NA,many,TRBV28,TRBJ1-5,CASSLPGADSNQPQHF,TGTGCCAGCAGTCTGCCGGGAGCAGATAGCAATCAGCCCCAGCATTTT
NA,many,TRBV19,TRBJ1-1,CASSKGDSTEAFF,TGTGCCAGTAGTAAGGGGGACTCCACTGAAGCTTTCTTT
NA,many,TRBV6-1,TRBJ1-5,CASTEVVFGNQPQHF,TGTGCCAGCACCGAGGTAGTGTTTGGCAATCAGCCCCAGCATTTT
NA,once,TRBV25-1,TRBJ2-3,CASRGQIGCPVTDTQYF,TGTGCCAGCAGAGGACAGATTGGATGTCCGGTCACAGATACGCAGTATTTT
TRBD2,few,TRBV7-2,TRBJ2-3,CASSYLILSGGAGDTQYF,TGTGCCAGCAGCTATCTCATCCTTAGCGGGGGGGCCGGAGATACGCAGTATTTT
NA,NA,TRBV4-1,TRBJ1-4,CASSQGATNEKLFF,TGCGCCAGCAGCCAGGGGGCAACTAATGAAAAACTGTTTTTT
NA,many,TRBV28,TRBJ1-2,CASSSSGVMRVGYTF,TGTGCCAGCAGCTCCTCCGGGGTGATGAGGGTCGGCTACACCTTC
TRBD1,NA,TRBV29-1,TRBJ1-5,CSVRTGGGQPQHF,TGCAGCGTTCGGACAGGGGGAGGACAGCCCCAGCATTTT
NA,few,TRBV5-6,TRBJ2-1,CASSFQPGDYNEQFF,TGTGCCAGCAGCTTCCAGCCAGGGGACTACAATGAGCAGTTCTTC
NA,NA,TRBV3-1,TRBJ2-5,CASSAGILAQYF,TGTGCCAGCAGCGCCGGGATTCTTGCCCAGTACTTC
NA,NA,TRBV7-8,TRBJ1-1,CASSPSRGNTEAFF,TGTGCCAGCAGCCCGTCCCGGGGGAACACTGAAGCTTTCTTT
TRBD2,few,TRBV24-1,TRBJ2-1,CATSDLRTSGGNYNEQFF,TGTGCCACCAGTGATTTGCGGACTAGCGGGGGGAATTACAATGAGCAGTTCTTC
NA,many,TRBV30,TRBJ1-1,CAWSPDGLEAFF,TGTGCCTGGAGCCCGGACGGCCTTGAAGCTTTCTTT
NA,many,TRBV20-1,TRBJ2-5,CSASEARETQYF,TGCAGTGCTAGTGAAGCTCGAGAGACCCAGTACTTC
NA,many,TRBV7-2,TRBJ2-5,CASPERSQETQYF,TGTGCCAGCCCAGAGCGCTCTCAAGAGACCCAGTACTTC
TRBD2,many,TRBV28,TRBJ2-3,CANGTSPDTQYF,TGTGCCAACGGGACTAGTCCAGATACGCAGTATTTT
NA,many,TRBV7-9,TRBJ1-5,CASSLAREDQPQHF,TGTGCCAGCAGCTTAGCTAGGGAGGACCAGCCCCAGCATTTT
TRBD1,NA,TRBV7-2,TRBJ1-2,CASSSGTGGAWGYTF,TGTGCCAGCAGCTCCGGGACAGGGGGCGCGTGGGGCTACACCTTC
TRBD1,many,TRBV28,TRBJ1-5,CASSWTGENRPQHF,TGTGCCAGCAGTTGGACAGGGGAAAATAGGCCCCAGCATTTT
TRBD1,many,TRBV20-1,TRBJ1-2,CSASVRQGAEGYTF,TGCAGTGCTAGTGTCAGACAGGGGGCGGAAGGCTACACCTTC
NA,many,TRBV6-2/TRBV6-3,TRBJ1-2,CASSYSSTVGYTF,TGTGCCAGCAGTTACTCTTCCACGGTCGGCTACACCTTC
NA,few,TRBV14,TRBJ1-6,CASRPETGSSPLHF,TGTGCCAGCAGGCCTGAAACAGGGAGTTCACCCCTCCACTTT
TRBD1,NA,TRBV18,TRBJ1-2,CASSPEGAWGYTF,TGTGCCAGCTCACCCGAGGGGGCATGGGGCTACACCTTC
NA,many,TRBV15,TRBJ2-5,CATSRDLAQETQYF,TGTGCCACCAGCAGAGATCTAGCGCAGGAGACCCAGTACTTC
NA,few,TRBV7-9,TRBJ1-5,CASSSTRDGTNQPQHF,TGTGCCAGCAGCTCCACTCGGGACGGAACCAATCAGCCCCAGCATTTT
NA,NA,TRBV3-1,TRBJ1-1,CASSDIDRRDSAFF,TGTGCCAGCAGCGACATTGACAGGAGGGACTCAGCTTTCTTT
TRBD2,many,TRBV7-2,TRBJ2-1,CASSSISGGVGEQFF,TGTGCCAGCAGCTCGATTAGCGGGGGGGTTGGTGAGCAGTTCTTC
NA,many,TRBV28,TRBJ2-7,CASSTPGPSYEQYF,TGTGCCAGCTCTACTCCCGGGCCCTCCTACGAGCAGTACTTC
NA,many,TRBV20-1,TRBJ1-2,CSARDLDTGYTF,TGCAGTGCTAGAGATTTGGACACTGGCTACACCTTC
TRBD1,many,TRBV2,TRBJ1-4,CASDTGVGEKLFF,TGTGCCAGTGATACAGGGGTTGGTGAAAAACTGTTTTTT
NA,many,TRBV6-4,TRBJ1-1,CASSDSNTEVSTEAFF,TGTGCCAGCAGTGACTCGAACACAGAAGTCAGCACTGAAGCTTTCTTT
NA,many,TRBV6-6,TRBJ1-2,CASSYSGRNDYGYTF,TGTGCCAGCAGTTACTCCGGGCGGAATGACTATGGCTACACCTTC
NA,many,TRBV20-1,TRBJ2-7,CSAPWARSYEQYF,TGCAGTGCCCCCTGGGCCCGCTCCTACGAGCAGTACTTC
TRBD2,NA,TRBV6-1,TRBJ2-7,CASRRGTSGGIYEQYF,TGTGCCAGCAGGAGAGGGACTAGCGGGGGGATCTACGAGCAGTACTTC
NA,NA,TRBV4-1,TRBJ1-1,CASSHDLTGTLEAFF,TGCGCCAGCAGCCACGATCTTACAGGGACGCTCGAAGCTTTCTTT
NA,NA,TRBV12-3/TRBV12-4,TRBJ1-2,CATLARCGYGYTF,TGTGCCACCCTAGCCAGGTGTGGTTATGGCTACACCTTC
TRBD1,few,TRBV12-3/TRBV12-4,TRBJ1-5,CASSTTGEVQPQHF,TGTGCCAGCAGTACCACAGGGGAAGTCCAGCCCCAGCATTTT
NA,many,TRBV20-1,TRBJ1-3,CSARESSGNTIYF,TGCAGTGCTAGAGAGAGCTCTGGAAACACCATATATTTT
TRBD1,NA,TRBV24-1,TRBJ1-1,CATSDPNNDPDRGRTEAFF,TGTGCCACCAGTGATCCTAATAATGACCCCGACAGGGGGCGGACTGAAGCTTTCTTT
NA,NA,TRBV18,TRBJ1-4,CASSRSDGNEKLFF,TGTGCCAGCTCACGGAGCGATGGGAATGAAAAACTGTTTTTT
NA,once,TRBV13,TRBJ2-2,CASSPTGLTGELFF,TGTGCCAGCAGCCCGACAGGACTCACCGGGGAGCTGTTTTTT